This TCR beta chain was sequenced during a study of graft-versus-host responses after intestinal transplantation. This clone has just one count. As yet, its antigen is unknown. This CDR3 has 13 amino acids. The germline V gene has CDR1 MNHNS and CDR2 SASEGT. V was pared by 6 bases and J by 2 bases, with 10 bases between. The assay was immunoSEQ multiplex PCR, and TCRdb's table has in-frame clones only and misses some. The repertoire holds around 100,000 clones, with more than 85% as singletons. Broader study findings: The marrow of recipients harbored GvH clones, and ileum or blood showed some of them first.

This clonotype was sampled from a human donor who was the organ donor for an intestinal transplant. Sequencing was performed on unstimulated CD4+ T cells sorted from spleen or lymph node cells, taken before transplant. The chain employs TRBV6-1 and TRBJ1-2; perhaps TRBD1 as D (6 bases). The CDR3 DNA is TGTGCCAGCAGGAACAGGGAGAACTATGGCTACACCTTC. Encoded protein: CASRNRENYGYTF.